The rows below give T cell receptor beta chains drawn from one sample of a study of blood T cell repertoires in COVID-19. Only in-frame clones appear in the TCRdb table, and some are missing; sequencing was by immunoSEQ multiplex PCR. The sample has some 180,000 clones, approximately 85% seen once. Source material: peripheral blood. Source of these receptors: an older woman with acute or convalescent COVID-19. The CDR3 runs from the conserved cysteine through the conserved F or W. D genes are given only for firm matches. Some rows have no size entry. The others give once, few or many, or a class for an expanded clone.

TRBV28,TRBJ1-6,once,NA,CASSSPGYPLHF,TGTGCCAGCAGCTCTCCGGGTTATCCCCTCCACTTT
TRBV5-1,TRBJ2-3,NA,TRBD2,CASRILGLAGGDTQYF,TGCGCCAGCCGCATTTTGGGACTAGCGGGAGGAGATACGCAGTATTTT
TRBV19,TRBJ2-1,NA,NA,CASKIHSNRNEQFF,TGTGCCAGTAAGATTCATTCAAACAGGAATGAGCAGTTCTTC
TRBV6-9,TRBJ2-7,NA,TRBD2,CASSPGTSADYEQYF,TGTGCCAGCAGCCCAGGGACTAGCGCGGACTACGAGCAGTACTTC
TRBV5-1,TRBJ2-2,NA,TRBD2,CASSLMGLADTGELFF,TGCGCCAGCAGCCTCATGGGACTAGCGGACACCGGGGAGCTGTTTTTT
TRBV6-5,TRBJ2-5,NA,TRBD1,CASSLRTGDVTQYF,TGTGCCAGCAGCCTACGGACAGGGGACGTGACCCAGTACTTC
TRBV6-5,TRBJ1-2,NA,TRBD1,CASTGQGNGYTF,TGTGCCAGCACCGGACAGGGGAATGGCTACACCTTC
TRBV14,TRBJ2-1,NA,NA,CASSPSINEQFF,TGTGCCAGCAGTCCTAGTATCAATGAGCAGTTCTTC
TRBV19,TRBJ1-5,NA,NA,CASSFFDRSGNQPQHF,TGTGCCAGTAGTTTTTTTGACAGGTCGGGAAATCAGCCCCAGCATTTT
TRBV5-1,TRBJ2-5,NA,NA,CASSRDQETQYF,TGCGCCAGCAGCCGGGACCAAGAGACCCAGTACTTC
TRBV6-1,TRBJ1-4,NA,NA,CASSDRQNEKLFF,TGTGCCAGCAGTGACCGACAGAATGAAAAACTGTTTTTT
TRBV6-4,TRBJ1-1,NA,NA,CASAGPGMNTEAFF,TGTGCCTCAGCTGGGCCGGGGATGAACACTGAAGCTTTCTTT
TRBV20-1,TRBJ1-1,NA,NA,CRARWSTEAFF,TGCAGGGCCAGATGGAGCACTGAAGCTTTCTTT
TRBV3-1/TRBV3-2,TRBJ1-2,once,TRBD1,CASSQGQGNYGYTF,TGTGCCAGCAGCCAAGGACAGGGTAACTATGGCTACACCTTC
TRBV29-1,TRBJ1-4,NA,TRBD1,CSVGQGGKLFF,TGCAGCGTGGGACAGGGGGGAAAACTGTTTTTT
TRBV6-5,TRBJ1-6,NA,NA,CASRDSSDNSPLHF,TGTGCCAGCAGGGACAGTAGCGATAATTCACCCCTCCACTTT
TRBV6-6,TRBJ1-5,NA,NA,CASSNTGKDQPQHF,TGTGCCAGCAGTAATACAGGGAAGGATCAGCCCCAGCATTTT
TRBV29-1,TRBJ1-3,NA,NA,CSVQGGRTGNTIYF,TGCAGCGTCCAGGGAGGGAGAACTGGAAACACCATATATTTT
TRBV29-1,TRBJ1-2,NA,NA,CSVLTGDYGYTF,TGCAGCGTCCTGACAGGCGACTATGGCTACACCTTC
TRBV28,TRBJ1-3,NA,NA,CASSSIWGGQNNIFSGNTIYF,TGTGCCAGCAGTTCTATATGGGGGGGGCAGAACAACATTTTCTCTGGAAACACCATATATTTT
TRBV28,TRBJ1-2,NA,TRBD1,CASATGGTYGYTF,TGTGCCAGCGCCACAGGGGGGACCTATGGCTACACCTTC
TRBV6-1,TRBJ2-1,NA,TRBD1,CASSEVGPGQGAFGEQFF,TGTGCCAGCAGTGAGGTAGGCCCGGGACAGGGAGCGTTTGGTGAGCAGTTCTTC
TRBV3-1/TRBV3-2,TRBJ2-2,NA,TRBD2,CASSSRLAGGPGELFF,TGTGCCAGCAGCTCAAGACTAGCGGGAGGCCCCGGGGAGCTGTTTTTT
TRBV4-1,TRBJ2-1,NA,NA,CASSQGANGQFF,TGCGCCAGCAGCCAAGGTGCTAATGGGCAGTTCTTC
TRBV11-3,TRBJ2-1,NA,TRBD2,CASSSISGSVDYNEQFF,TGTGCCAGCAGCTCGATTAGCGGGAGCGTCGACTACAATGAGCAGTTCTTC
TRBV6-5,TRBJ2-1,NA,NA,CASSPPAGFYNEQFF,TGTGCCAGCAGTCCCCCGGCGGGGTTCTACAATGAGCAGTTCTTC
TRBV9,TRBJ1-2,once,NA,CASSSYYGYTF,TGTGCCAGCAGCTCCTACTATGGCTACACCTTC
TRBV3-1/TRBV3-2,TRBJ2-5,NA,NA,CASSQSGVTQYF,TGTGCCAGCAGCCAATCTGGAGTGACCCAGTACTTC
TRBV18,TRBJ1-1,NA,TRBD1,CASSLGQGATEAFF,TGTGCCAGCTCACTAGGACAGGGAGCCACTGAAGCTTTCTTT
TRBV9,TRBJ2-5,NA,NA,CASSVGLEETQYF,TGTGCCAGCAGCGTAGGGCTGGAAGAGACCCAGTACTTC
TRBV24-1,TRBJ1-2,NA,NA,CATSDPISDGYTF,TGTGCCACCAGTGATCCCATTTCGGATGGCTACACCTTC
TRBV15,TRBJ1-3,NA,TRBD1,CATSSDGQVGNTIYF,TGTGCCACCAGCAGCGACGGACAGGTCGGAAACACCATATATTTT
TRBV19,TRBJ2-3,NA,TRBD1,CASRSTGSIDTQYF,TGTGCCAGTAGATCGACAGGGAGCATAGATACGCAGTATTTT
TRBV2,TRBJ1-2,once,NA,CASISNREGGYTF,TGTGCCAGCATCTCGAACAGGGAGGGAGGCTACACCTTC
TRBV2,TRBJ1-6,NA,NA,CASSRDSGANSPLHF,TGTGCCAGCAGCAGAGACAGCGGGGCGAATTCACCCCTCCACTTT
TRBV27,TRBJ1-6,few,TRBD1,CASTPGQGGNSPLHF,TGTGCCAGCACCCCCGGACAGGGCGGGAATTCACCCCTCCACTTT
TRBV2,TRBJ2-5,NA,TRBD1,CASSGQGGLGVTQYF,TGTGCCAGCAGCGGACAGGGGGGTTTGGGGGTGACCCAGTACTTC
TRBV2,TRBJ2-1,NA,TRBD1,CASSANRGPNNEQFF,TGTGCCAGCAGTGCAAACAGGGGCCCCAACAATGAGCAGTTCTTC
TRBV19,TRBJ1-5,once,NA,CASSMSGGNQPQHF,TGTGCCAGTAGTATGTCAGGGGGCAATCAGCCCCAGCATTTT
TRBV9,TRBJ2-1,NA,TRBD2,CASSVSSLAGNEQFF,TGTGCCAGCAGCGTAAGTTCACTAGCGGGGAATGAGCAGTTCTTC
TRBV6-5,TRBJ1-1,NA,NA,CASSIGGLNTEAFF,TGTGCCAGCAGTATTGGGGGCCTGAACACTGAAGCTTTCTTT
TRBV10-1,TRBJ2-1,NA,NA,CASSESTLAPYNEQFF,TGCGCCAGCAGTGAGTCAACTCTAGCCCCGTACAATGAGCAGTTCTTC
TRBV2,TRBJ1-2,NA,NA,CASSERAGGIYGYTF,TGTGCCAGCAGTGAACGGGCCGGGGGGATCTATGGCTACACCTTC
TRBV19,TRBJ1-2,NA,NA,CASIRGNYGYTF,TGTGCCAGTATAAGGGGGAACTATGGCTACACCTTC
TRBV6-5,TRBJ2-1,NA,NA,CASRTIVAEINEQFF,TGTGCCAGCAGAACCATAGTAGCGGAGATCAATGAGCAGTTCTTC
TRBV6-6,TRBJ1-2,once,TRBD1,CASSSPRTGRGYTF,TGTGCCAGCAGTTCACCCCGGACAGGGCGCGGCTACACCTTC
TRBV27,TRBJ1-1,NA,NA,CASSLSRDILNTEAFF,TGTGCCAGCAGTTTATCCCGGGACATCCTGAACACTGAAGCTTTCTTT